This paragraph covers one T cell receptor (beta chain) sequence. Its matching antigen is unknown. This sample stems from a study of cytomegalovirus exposure and HLA in healthy donors. The PCR had 60 Vbeta and 13 Jbeta primers. Assay: immunoSEQ multiplex PCR; the TCRdb copy retains only in-frame clones and omits some. The table has some 220,000 clones, about 77% seen once. General observations from the study: Fewer N-insertions than the roughly 630-donor mean were reportedly shown by an Asian-associated ancestry cluster in a later analysis. When analyzed later, a missense DCLRE1C variant was found to be linked to TCR beta V- and J-gene trimming. In a later analysis, specific HLA alleles were associated with around 17,000 TCR beta sequences at a 0.05 false discovery rate. Earlier analysis found most TCR beta V segments productive about 87% or about 30% of the time.

The germline V gene encodes CDR1 MNHEY and CDR2 SVGAGI. Deletions cut 0 bases from V and 1 base from J, with 10 bases between. CDR3 length: 15 amino acids. The clonotype comes from a boy aged 5-17 years in good health and CMV-seronegative. Sequenced input: PBMCs. The chain joins TRBV6-5 to TRBJ2-7; D is perhaps TRBD2 (6 bases). The CDR3 protein is CASSYSSGVSYEQYF. The CDR3 region has the DNA TGTGCCAGCAGTTACTCGTCGGGAGTTTCCTACGAGCAGTACTTC.